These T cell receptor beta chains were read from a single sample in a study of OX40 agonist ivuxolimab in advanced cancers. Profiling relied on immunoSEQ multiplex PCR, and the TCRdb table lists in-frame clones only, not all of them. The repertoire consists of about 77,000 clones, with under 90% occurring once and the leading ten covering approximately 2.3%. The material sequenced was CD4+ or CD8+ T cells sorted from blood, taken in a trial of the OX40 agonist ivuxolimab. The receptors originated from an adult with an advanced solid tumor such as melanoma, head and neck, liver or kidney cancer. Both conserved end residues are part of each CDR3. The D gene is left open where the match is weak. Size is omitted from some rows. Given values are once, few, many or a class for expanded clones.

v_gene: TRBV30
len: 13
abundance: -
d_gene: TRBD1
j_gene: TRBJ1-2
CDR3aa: CAWSRGYNYGYTF
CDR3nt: TGTGCCTGGAGCAGGGGGTACAACTATGGCTACACCTTC

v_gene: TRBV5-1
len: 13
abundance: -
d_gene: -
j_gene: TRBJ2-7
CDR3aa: CASSSGSPYEQYF
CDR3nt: TGCGCCAGCAGCTCCGGGAGCCCCTACGAGCAGTACTTC

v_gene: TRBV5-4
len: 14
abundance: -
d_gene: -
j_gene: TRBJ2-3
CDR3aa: CALKGRDGTDTQYF
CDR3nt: TGTGCCCTCAAGGGGCGGGATGGTACAGATACGCAGTATTTT

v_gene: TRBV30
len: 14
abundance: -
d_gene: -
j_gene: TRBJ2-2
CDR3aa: CAWTVIERIGELFF
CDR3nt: TGTGCCTGGACTGTGATCGAGAGGATCGGGGAGCTGTTTTTT

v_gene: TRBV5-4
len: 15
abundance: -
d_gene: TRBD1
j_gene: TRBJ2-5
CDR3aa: CASSSPGQGGETQYF
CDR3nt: TGTGCCAGCAGCTCCCCGGGACAGGGGGGAGAGACCCAGTACTTC

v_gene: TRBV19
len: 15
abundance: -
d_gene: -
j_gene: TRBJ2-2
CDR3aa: CASTLDNANTGELFF
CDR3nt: TGTGCCAGTACCCTGGACAACGCGAACACCGGGGAGCTGTTTTTT

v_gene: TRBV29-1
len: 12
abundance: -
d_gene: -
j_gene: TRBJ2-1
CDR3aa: CSVPAVWNEQFF
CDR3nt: TGCAGCGTCCCGGCCGTGTGGAATGAGCAGTTCTTC

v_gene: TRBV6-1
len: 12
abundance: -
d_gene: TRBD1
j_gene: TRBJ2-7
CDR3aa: CASLGTAYEQYF
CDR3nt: TGTGCCAGCCTCGGGACAGCCTACGAGCAGTACTTC

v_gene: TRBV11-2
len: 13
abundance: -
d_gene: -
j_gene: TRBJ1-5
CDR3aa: CASSPGVEQPQHF
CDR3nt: TGTGCCAGCAGCCCCGGCGTGGAGCAGCCCCAGCATTTT

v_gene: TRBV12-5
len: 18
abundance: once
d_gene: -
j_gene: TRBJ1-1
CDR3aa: CASGSGSTPRGDSSEAFF
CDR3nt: TGTGCTAGTGGCTCGGGGTCGACCCCTAGGGGTGACTCTTCTGAAGCTTTCTTT

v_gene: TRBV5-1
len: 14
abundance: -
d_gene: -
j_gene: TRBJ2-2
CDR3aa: CASHRGGDTGELFF
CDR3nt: TGCGCCAGCCACAGGGGAGGAGACACCGGGGAGCTGTTTTTT

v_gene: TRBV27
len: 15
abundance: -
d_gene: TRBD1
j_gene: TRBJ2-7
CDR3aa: CASSLSGDRIYEQYF
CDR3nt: TGTGCCAGCAGTTTATCGGGGGACAGGATCTACGAGCAGTACTTC

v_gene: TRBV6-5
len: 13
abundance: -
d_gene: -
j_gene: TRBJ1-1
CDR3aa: CASSYGVGSSAFF
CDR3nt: TGTGCCAGCAGTTACGGTGTAGGGTCGAGCGCTTTCTTT

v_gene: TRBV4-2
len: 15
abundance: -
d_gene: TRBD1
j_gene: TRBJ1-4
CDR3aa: CASSQAGTDMKRLFF
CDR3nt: TGTGCCAGCAGCCAAGCCGGGACAGATATGAAAAGACTGTTTTTT

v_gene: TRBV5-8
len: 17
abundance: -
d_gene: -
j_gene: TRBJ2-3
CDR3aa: CASSLAPQGSGTDTQYF
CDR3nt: TGTGCCAGCAGCTTGGCCCCGCAGGGATCGGGGACAGATACGCAGTATTTT

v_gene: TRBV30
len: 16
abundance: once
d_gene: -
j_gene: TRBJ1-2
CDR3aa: CAWSRMGLPGYYGYTF
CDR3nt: TGTGCCTGGAGTAGGATGGGCCTCCCCGGGTACTATGGCTACACCTTC

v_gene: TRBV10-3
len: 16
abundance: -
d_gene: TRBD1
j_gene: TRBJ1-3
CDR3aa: CAISESTGEPGNTIYF
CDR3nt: TGTGCCATCAGTGAGTCCACAGGGGAGCCTGGAAACACCATATATTTT

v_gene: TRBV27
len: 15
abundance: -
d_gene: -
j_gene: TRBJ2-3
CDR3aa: CASSSLGLGTDTQYF
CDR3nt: TGTGCCAGCAGTTCCTTGGGGTTGGGCACAGATACGCAGTATTTT

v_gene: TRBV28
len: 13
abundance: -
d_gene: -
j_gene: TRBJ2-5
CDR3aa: CASRWGGAETQYF
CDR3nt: TGTGCCAGCAGGTGGGGGGGGGCAGAGACCCAGTACTTC

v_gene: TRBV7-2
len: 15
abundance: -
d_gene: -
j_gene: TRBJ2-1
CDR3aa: CASSPRTLEGNEQFF
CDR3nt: TGTGCCAGCAGCCCCCGTACCCTGGAAGGGAATGAGCAGTTCTTC

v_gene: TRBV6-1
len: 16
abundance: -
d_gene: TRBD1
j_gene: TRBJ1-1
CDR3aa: CASSGTGDPMNTEAFF
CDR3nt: TGTGCCAGCAGTGGGACAGGGGACCCGATGAACACTGAAGCTTTCTTT

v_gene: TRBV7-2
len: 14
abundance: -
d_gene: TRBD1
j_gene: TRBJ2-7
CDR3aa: CASSLQGAVYEQYF
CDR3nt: TGTGCCAGCAGCCTCCAGGGGGCCGTTTACGAGCAGTACTTC

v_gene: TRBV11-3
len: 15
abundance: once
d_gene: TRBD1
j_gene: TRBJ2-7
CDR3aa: CASSPGTGSPLEQYF
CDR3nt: TGTGCCAGCAGTCCCGGGACAGGGTCCCCTCTCGAGCAGTACTTC

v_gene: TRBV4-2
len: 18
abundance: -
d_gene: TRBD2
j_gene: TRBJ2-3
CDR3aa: CASSQAPSGLADTDTQYF
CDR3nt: TGTGCCAGCAGCCAAGCACCTAGCGGACTAGCGGACACAGATACGCAGTATTTT

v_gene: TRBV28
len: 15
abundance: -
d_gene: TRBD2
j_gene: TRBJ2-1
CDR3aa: CASSPLAGGDNEQFF
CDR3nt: TGTGCCAGCAGTCCTCTAGCGGGAGGGGACAATGAGCAGTTCTTC

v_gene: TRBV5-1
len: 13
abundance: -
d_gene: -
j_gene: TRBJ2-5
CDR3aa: CASGPLGGETQYF
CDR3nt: TGCGCCAGCGGCCCTCTAGGGGGAGAGACCCAGTACTTC

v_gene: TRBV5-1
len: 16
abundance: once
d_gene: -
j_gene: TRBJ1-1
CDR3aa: CASSLEPVGTGTEAFF
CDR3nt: TGCGCCAGCAGCTTGGAACCAGTAGGGACGGGTACTGAAGCTTTCTTT

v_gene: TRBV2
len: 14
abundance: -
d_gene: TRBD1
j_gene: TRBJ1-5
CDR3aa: CASSERQGDQPQHF
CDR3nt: TGTGCCAGCAGTGAAAGACAGGGCGATCAGCCCCAGCATTTT

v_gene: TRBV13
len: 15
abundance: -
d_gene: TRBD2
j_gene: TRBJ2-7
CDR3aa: CASSPGLASSYEQYF
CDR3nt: TGTGCCAGCAGCCCTGGACTAGCTAGCTCCTACGAGCAGTACTTC

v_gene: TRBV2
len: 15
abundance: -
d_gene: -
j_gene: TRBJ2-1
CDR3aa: CASTFQTGVYNEQFF
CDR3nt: TGTGCCAGCACCTTCCAAACTGGGGTCTACAATGAGCAGTTCTTC

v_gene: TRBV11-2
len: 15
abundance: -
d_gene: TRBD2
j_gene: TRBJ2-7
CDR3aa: CASSPPGLWAPEQYF
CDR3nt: TGTGCCAGCAGCCCTCCGGGACTATGGGCGCCCGAGCAGTACTTC